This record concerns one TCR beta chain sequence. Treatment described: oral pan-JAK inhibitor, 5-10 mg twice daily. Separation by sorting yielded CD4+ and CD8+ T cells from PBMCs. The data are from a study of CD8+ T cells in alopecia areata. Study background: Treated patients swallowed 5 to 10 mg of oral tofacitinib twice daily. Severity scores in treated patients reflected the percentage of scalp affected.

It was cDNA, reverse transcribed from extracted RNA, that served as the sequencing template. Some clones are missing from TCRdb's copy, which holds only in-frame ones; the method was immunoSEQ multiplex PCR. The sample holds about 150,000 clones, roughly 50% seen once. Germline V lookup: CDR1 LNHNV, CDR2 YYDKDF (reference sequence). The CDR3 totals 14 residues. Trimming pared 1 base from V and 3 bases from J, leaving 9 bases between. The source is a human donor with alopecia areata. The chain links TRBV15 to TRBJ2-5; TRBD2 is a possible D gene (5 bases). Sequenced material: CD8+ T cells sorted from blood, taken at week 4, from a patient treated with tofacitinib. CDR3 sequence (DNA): TGTGCCACCAGCAGAGTCGGACTCAAAGAGACCCAGTACTTC. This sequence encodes CATSRVGLKETQYF.